These T cell receptor beta chains were read from a single sample in a study of spatial heterogeneity in lung cancer. TCRdb ran MiXCR on the 5' RACE reads and lists one entry per CDR3 protein. The sample has 3,700 or so distinct CDR3 sequences; roughly 13% are singletons. Sequenced here: lung tumor tissue, sampled at surgery. The receptors stem from a female donor with early-stage non-small cell lung cancer. CDR3s include the opening cysteine and the closing phenylalanine or tryptophan. D genes are given only for firm matches. Not all rows give a size; the values are once, few, many and, for expanded clones, a class.

TRBV5-4	few	TRBJ1-1	NA	CASQAYRMETEAFF	TGTGCCAGCCAAGCCTACCGGATGGAGACTGAAGCTTTCTTT
TRBV6-2/TRBV6-3	NA	TRBJ2-7	NA	CASEPAGTAYEQYF	TGTGCCTCGGAACCGGCGGGAACCGCCTACGAGCAGTACTTC
TRBV7-2	medium-sized	TRBJ2-3	TRBD1	CASSYRTGGSGTDTQYF	TGTGCCAGCAGCTACAGGACAGGGGGCAGTGGGACAGATACGCAGTATTTT
TRBV30	medium-sized	TRBJ2-7	NA	CAWAPALNGEQYF	TGTGCCTGGGCGCCAGCGTTGAATGGCGAGCAGTACTTC
TRBV12-3/TRBV12-4	medium-sized	TRBJ1-3	TRBD1	CASSDRAKTGNTIYF	TGTGCCAGCAGTGACAGGGCGAAGACTGGAAACACCATATATTTT
TRBV19	medium-sized	TRBJ2-1	TRBD2	CASIPATGLAGGPGEQFF	TGTGCCAGTATCCCAGCAACGGGACTAGCGGGAGGGCCCGGTGAGCAGTTCTTC
TRBV20-1	many	TRBJ2-1	TRBD2	CSAFGLAGGPHNEQFF	TGCAGTGCCTTTGGACTAGCGGGAGGGCCCCACAATGAGCAGTTCTTC
TRBV18	NA	TRBJ2-3	NA	CASSPLSDNPPYF	TGTGCCAGCTCACCCCTCTCAGACAACCCGCCTTATTTT
TRBV19	many	TRBJ2-6	NA	CVSSTGSAPGANVLTF	TGTGTCAGTAGTACAGGGAGCGCCCCCGGGGCCAACGTCCTGACTTTC
TRBV3-1	many	TRBJ2-3	NA	CASSRASPPGTQYF	TGTGCCAGCAGCCGGGCGAGCCCCCCGGGGACGCAGTATTTT
TRBV20-1	medium-sized	TRBJ2-7	TRBD2	CSAQRSGSDFYEQYF	TGCAGTGCTCAACGTAGCGGGAGCGATTTCTACGAGCAGTACTTC
TRBV10-3	medium-sized	TRBJ2-7	NA	CAISENGAGSEQYF	TGTGCCATCAGTGAGAACGGCGCGGGAAGCGAGCAGTACTTC
TRBV20-1	few	TRBJ2-5	NA	CSAREGGRRETQYF	TGCAGTGCTAGAGAAGGAGGACGTCGGGAGACCCAGTACTTC
TRBV12-3/TRBV12-4	NA	TRBJ2-3	TRBD2	CASTSSGRGYTQYF	TGTGCCAGCACTTCTAGCGGGAGGGGTTATACGCAGTATTTT
TRBV7-2	many	TRBJ1-1	NA	CASSLAPFEGGIAMRAEAFF	TGTGCCAGCAGCCTAGCGCCGTTCGAAGGGGGAATCGCCATGAGGGCTGAAGCTTTCTTT
TRBV7-9	NA	TRBJ1-1	NA	CASSKDILGTEAFF	TGTGCCAGCAGCAAAGACATCCTGGGGACTGAAGCTTTCTTT
TRBV7-3	few	TRBJ2-1	TRBD2	CASSLNGETSGNNEQFF	TGTGCCAGCAGCTTAAACGGGGAGACTAGCGGAAACAATGAGCAGTTCTTC
TRBV6-5	medium-sized	TRBJ2-5	NA	CASSNSGNNRETQYF	TGTGCCAGCAGTAACTCCGGGAACAACAGGGAGACCCAGTACTTC
TRBV2	many	TRBJ2-2	TRBD1	CASSQTGTKTGELFF	TGTGCCAGCAGCCAGACAGGGACCAAAACCGGGGAGCTGTTTTTT
TRBV10-3	medium-sized	TRBJ2-7	NA	CAISREGGYEQYF	TGTGCCATCAGCCGAGAGGGGGGTTACGAGCAGTACTTC
TRBV7-2	medium-sized	TRBJ2-7	NA	CASSLLGGSDEQYF	TGTGCCAGCAGCTTACTAGGCGGCAGCGACGAGCAGTACTTC
TRBV6-2/TRBV6-3	NA	TRBJ1-1	NA	CASRRPQPGVNTEAFF	TGTGCCAGCAGACGCCCACAGCCGGGGGTGAACACTGAAGCTTTCTTT
TRBV19	medium-sized	TRBJ2-7	TRBD1	CASSRTGGLVVGQYF	TGTGCCAGTAGTAGAACAGGGGGTCTCGTCGTGGGGCAGTACTTC
TRBV7-8	medium-sized	TRBJ2-1	NA	CASSLSKRVAGFF	TGTGCCAGCAGCTTAAGTAAGCGGGTTGCGGGGTTCTTC
TRBV25-1	medium-sized	TRBJ1-1	TRBD1	CASSKTQGARKTEAFF	TGTGCCAGCAGTAAAACACAGGGGGCAAGGAAGACTGAAGCTTTCTTT
TRBV20-1	medium-sized	TRBJ2-7	TRBD2	CSARTSGRGGSYEQYF	TGCAGTGCACGGACTAGCGGGAGGGGAGGGTCCTACGAGCAGTACTTC
TRBV5-4	medium-sized	TRBJ2-2	NA	CASSPALTDTGELFF	TGTGCCAGCAGCCCTGCCTTGACCGACACCGGGGAGCTGTTTTTT
TRBV6-1	medium-sized	TRBJ2-7	TRBD2	CASSEALAGGLPYEQYF	TGTGCCAGCAGTGAAGCACTAGCGGGAGGACTTCCCTACGAGCAGTACTTC
TRBV27	medium-sized	TRBJ1-2	NA	CASGTDIYGYTF	TGTGCCAGCGGGACCGACATCTATGGCTACACCTTC
TRBV4-2	large	TRBJ2-2	NA	CASSPMRAGELFF	TGTGCCAGCAGCCCTATGCGCGCCGGGGAGCTGTTTTTT
TRBV7-2	large	TRBJ2-1	NA	CASSLDSGPYNEQFF	TGTGCCAGCAGCTTAGATAGCGGACCATACAATGAGCAGTTCTTC
TRBV7-8	few	TRBJ2-7	NA	CASSEMGRASYEQYF	TGTGCCAGCAGCGAAATGGGCAGGGCCTCCTACGAGCAGTACTTC
TRBV29-1	many	TRBJ1-2	NA	CSALTGTDYGYTF	TGCAGCGCCCTGACCGGGACGGACTATGGCTACACCTTC
TRBV19	few	TRBJ1-5	NA	CASSVTAPSNQPQHF	TGTGCCAGTAGTGTGACAGCGCCTAGCAATCAGCCCCAGCATTTT
TRBV3-1	medium-sized	TRBJ1-1	NA	CASTSIPGGPAEAFF	TGTGCCAGCACCTCAATCCCAGGTGGACCCGCTGAAGCTTTCTTT